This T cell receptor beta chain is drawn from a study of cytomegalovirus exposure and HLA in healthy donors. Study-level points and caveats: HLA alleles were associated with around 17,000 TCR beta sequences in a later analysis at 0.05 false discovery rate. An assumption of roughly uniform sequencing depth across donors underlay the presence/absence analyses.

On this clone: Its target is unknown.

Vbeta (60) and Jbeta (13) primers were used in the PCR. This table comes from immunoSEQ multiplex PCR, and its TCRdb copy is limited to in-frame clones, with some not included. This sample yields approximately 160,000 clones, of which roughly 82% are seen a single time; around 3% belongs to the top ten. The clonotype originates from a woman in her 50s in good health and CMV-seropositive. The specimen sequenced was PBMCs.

In DNA form, the CDR3 reads TGTGCCAGCAGCTTGGGCGTACCGGGGGGATCCTACAATGAGCAGTTCTTC. Amino acid sequence: CASSLGVPGGSYNEQFF. The chain has TRBV7-8 and TRBJ2-1, with TRBD2 matching 7 bases. This CDR3 has 17 amino acids. The V gene's germline CDR1 is SGHVS and CDR2 FQNEAQ. The trim removed 3 bases at V and 1 base at J, leaving 9 bases unmatched.